This TCR beta chain was sequenced in a study of CD8+CD57+ T cells in acquired aplastic anemia. Study overall: CD4+ and CD8+ cells, once sorted, gave DNA averaging approximately 3.3 ug.

There are many counts of this clonotype. Its target is unknown. Findings and caveats of the study: No significant patient-versus-control difference appeared in CD8+ Simpson's diversity.

The authors sequenced patients whose flow cytometry had shown CD8+CD57+ cell expansion. Among the patients, none had received any therapy at the time of blood sampling. Investigators profiled TCR beta VDJ and CDR3 from genomic DNA template. Via MiXCR, TCRdb re-called the reads, giving one row per CDR3 protein. This sample has some 150,000 distinct CDR3 sequences, with less than 60% found just once. This receptor was taken from a human donor with aplastic anemia. Input material: sorted CD4+, CD8+, or CD8+CD57+ T cells (not recorded which) from PBMCs.

The CDR3 loop is CASSYVTEDSQYF. CDR3 DNA: TGTGCCAGCAGTTATGTCACAGAAGATTCACAGTATTTT. The rearrangement joins TRBV6-5 to TRBJ2-3; D uncertain. In germline, CDR1 is MNHEY, CDR2 SVGAGI. This CDR3 contains 13 residues. The ends were cut back, 3 bases at V and 12 bases at J, with 16 bases in the middle.